Below, one T cell receptor beta chain is given with its context. The sample belongs to a study of cytomegalovirus exposure and HLA in healthy donors. Germline trimming cut 0 bases from V and 14 bases from J; bases unmatched to any gene: 9. The CDR3 length is 14 residues. The germline gives CDR1 MGHRA, CDR2 YSYEKL. Clones were read by immunoSEQ multiplex PCR, and TCRdb kept only the in-frame ones, dropping some. Here the sample spans about 88,000 clones, roughly 96% being singletons. The source material was PBMCs. This chain uses TRBV4-1 with TRBJ2-1; 8 bases are shared with TRBD2. This sequence originates from a man aged 18 to 29 in good health and CMV-seronegative. The CDR3 spells CASSQETSGLGKFF. The CDR3 DNA follows: TGCGCCAGCAGCCAAGAAACTAGCGGACTGGGCAAGTTCTTC.